This is a list of T cell receptor beta chains from one sample in a study of OX40 agonist ivuxolimab in advanced cancers. This table comes from immunoSEQ multiplex PCR, and its TCRdb copy is limited to in-frame clones, with some not included. The sample holds tens of thousands of clones; 60% to 80% are singletons and the top ten take about 1.6%. The sample in question was CD4+ or CD8+ T cells sorted from blood, obtained in a trial of the OX40 agonist ivuxolimab. Receptor source: an adult with an advanced solid tumor such as melanoma, head and neck, liver or kidney cancer. The CDR3 runs from the conserved cysteine through the conserved F or W. D genes are given only for firm matches. The size entry is marked missing in some rows and otherwise reads once, few, many or a size class.

clone_size d_call j_call v_call cdr3_aa cdr3_nt
. . TRBJ1-4 TRBV18 CASSPGVSEKLFF TGTGCCAGCTCACCCGGGGTTAGTGAAAAACTGTTTTTT
. . TRBJ1-2 TRBV9 CASSVVLEDIGGYTF TGTGCCAGCAGCGTAGTCCTGGAAGATATCGGAGGCTACACCTTC
. . TRBJ2-3 TRBV28 CASRSLQVIRGTDTQYF TGTGCCAGCAGATCCCTACAGGTAATAAGAGGCACAGATACGCAGTATTTT
. TRBD1 TRBJ1-5 TRBV7-8 CASSRGQAKLENQPQHF TGTGCCAGCAGCCGCGGACAGGCGAAATTGGAAAATCAGCCCCAGCATTTT
. . TRBJ2-1 TRBV18 CASSPRAERIYNEQFF TGTGCCAGCTCACCCCGGGCCGAACGGATTTACAATGAGCAGTTCTTC
few TRBD2 TRBJ2-7 TRBV27 CASSQKAGGAYEQYF TGTGCCAGCAGTCAGAAGGCGGGAGGGGCCTACGAGCAGTACTTC
. . TRBJ2-1 TRBV7-9 CASSLPVSEQFF TGTGCCAGCAGCTTACCGGTTTCTGAGCAGTTCTTC
. . TRBJ2-7 TRBV5-3 CARSPSNF TGTGCCAGAAGCCCATCTAACTTC
few . TRBJ1-2 TRBV5-4 CASSFYTDTYGYTF TGTGCCAGCAGCTTTTACACCGACACCTATGGCTACACCTTC
. . TRBJ2-3 TRBV15 CATSRDPGADTQYF TGTGCCACCAGCAGAGACCCGGGGGCAGATACGCAGTATTTT
. . TRBJ2-7 TRBV14 CASSREASYEQYF TGTGCCAGCAGTCGGGAAGCCTCCTACGAGCAGTACTTC
. . TRBJ2-1 TRBV10-1 CASSESSGLVCSYNEQFF TGCGCCAGCAGTGAGTCAAGTGGTTTGGTTTGCTCCTACAATGAGCAGTTCTTC
. . TRBJ1-2 TRBV29-1 CSAGDGGYGYTF TGCAGCGCCGGGGATGGCGGCTATGGCTACACCTTC
once TRBD1 TRBJ2-5 TRBV19 CASSIGQAKQETQYF TGTGCCAGTAGTATCGGACAGGCTAAACAAGAGACCCAGTACTTC
once . TRBJ2-7 TRBV7-9 CASSSALEQYF TGTGCCAGCAGTTCGGCCCTCGAGCAGTACTTC
. . TRBJ1-2 TRBV29-1 CSVVLSYGYTF TGCAGCGTTGTCTTAAGCTATGGCTACACCTTC
few . TRBJ1-1 TRBV19 CASKTGKNTEAFF TGTGCCAGTAAAACAGGGAAGAACACTGAAGCTTTCTTT
. . TRBJ1-1 TRBV11-2 CASSLSRALNTEAFF TGTGCCAGCAGCCTAAGCAGGGCTTTGAACACTGAAGCTTTCTTT
. . TRBJ1-5 TRBV19 CAHGAALDQPQHF TGTGCCCACGGGGCAGCCCTCGATCAGCCCCAGCATTTT
. . TRBJ1-2 TRBV21-1 CASSGTGVVVGYGYTF TGTGCCAGCAGCGGGACAGGGGTCGTGGTGGGCTATGGCTACACCTTC
once . TRBJ1-1 TRBV2 CASRKDVPEAFF TGTGCCAGCAGGAAGGACGTTCCTGAAGCTTTCTTT
few TRBD2 TRBJ2-7 TRBV14 CASSTHGLAGRSSYEQYF TGTGCCAGCAGCACCCATGGGCTAGCGGGGAGGAGCTCCTACGAGCAGTACTTC
once TRBD2 TRBJ2-5 TRBV19 CASSKVTSGGQETQYF TGTGCCAGTAGTAAAGTGACTAGCGGGGGCCAAGAGACCCAGTACTTC
. TRBD2 TRBJ2-3 TRBV2 CASKGRSGGTDTQYF TGTGCCAGCAAGGGGCGGAGCGGGGGCACAGATACGCAGTATTTT
. TRBD1 TRBJ2-5 TRBV27 CASSSTDRDRETQYF TGTGCCAGCAGTTCAACCGACAGGGACAGAGAGACCCAGTACTTC
few . TRBJ1-2 TRBV18 CASSPRHNPYGYTF TGTGCCAGCTCACCACGCCACAACCCTTATGGCTACACCTTC
few . TRBJ2-7 TRBV11-2 CASSSIAVSPYEQYF TGTGCCAGCAGCTCGATAGCGGTTTCCCCCTACGAGCAGTACTTC
. TRBD1 TRBJ1-5 TRBV6-6 CASSTRLTGFSQPQHF TGTGCCAGCAGTACAAGATTGACAGGGTTTAGTCAGCCCCAGCATTTT
. TRBD1 TRBJ2-1 TRBV4-1 CASSQAMGQGWNEQFF TGCGCCAGCAGCCAGGCCATGGGACAGGGGTGGAATGAGCAGTTCTTC
once . TRBJ1-1 TRBV6-5 CASRDLWKHTEAFF TGTGCCAGCAGAGACCTTTGGAAACACACTGAAGCTTTCTTT
. . TRBJ1-6 TRBV25-1 CASSLLAGSYNSPLHF TGTGCCAGCAGTCTCTTGGCCGGCTCCTATAATTCACCCCTCCACTTT
few TRBD2 TRBJ2-5 TRBV5-1 CASSLVSGREGRETQYF TGCGCCAGCAGCTTGGTGTCTGGCAGGGAGGGGCGCGAGACCCAGTACTTC
. TRBD1 TRBJ2-3 TRBV30 CATDRGDTQYF TGTGCCACGGACAGGGGAGATACGCAGTATTTT
. . TRBJ2-2 TRBV25-1 CAVSDYNTGELFF TGTGCCGTCAGCGATTATAACACCGGGGAGCTGTTTTTT
once TRBD1 TRBJ1-2 TRBV18 CASSPMRTQDRDLDTF TGTGCCAGCTCACCAATGAGAACACAGGACAGGGACCTTGACACCTTC
once . TRBJ2-7 TRBV19 CATSWSYEQYF TGTGCCACCTCTTGGTCCTACGAGCAGTACTTC
few . TRBJ1-4 TRBV6-5 CASSYSPGGGDEKLFF TGTGCCAGCAGTTACTCACCCGGGGGAGGGGATGAAAAACTGTTTTTT
. . TRBJ1-6 TRBV19 CASSISTGVYSYNSPLHF TGTGCCAGTAGTATCTCGACGGGAGTTTACTCCTATAATTCACCCCTCCACTTT
. TRBD1 TRBJ2-7 TRBV7-2 CASSRDRGYYEQYF TGTGCCAGCAGCCGGGACAGGGGGTACTACGAGCAGTACTTC
. TRBD1 TRBJ2-4 TRBV11-3 CASAQGVENIQYF TGTGCCAGCGCCCAGGGGGTGGAAAACATTCAGTACTTC
. . TRBJ2-7 TRBV25-1 CASSEMDGWSYEQYF TGTGCCAGCAGTGAAATGGACGGATGGTCCTACGAGCAGTACTTC
. TRBD2 TRBJ2-1 TRBV30 CAWSPLAGGTLGEQFF TGTGCCTGGAGTCCCCTTGCGGGGGGAACCCTTGGTGAGCAGTTCTTC
. . TRBJ2-5 TRBV5-1 CASSRRGFQETQYF TGCGCCAGCAGCAGGCGCGGTTTTCAAGAGACCCAGTACTTC
. . TRBJ2-7 TRBV21-1 CASSPRQGCEQYF TGTGCCAGCAGTCCGAGACAGGGGTGCGAGCAGTACTTC
. TRBD2 TRBJ2-3 TRBV13 CASSSNSGGSTDTQYF TGTGCCAGCAGCTCAAATAGCGGGGGGAGCACAGATACGCAGTATTTT
. TRBD1 TRBJ2-3 TRBV30 CAWRDRGTDTQYF TGTGCCTGGCGGGACAGGGGCACAGATACGCAGTATTTT